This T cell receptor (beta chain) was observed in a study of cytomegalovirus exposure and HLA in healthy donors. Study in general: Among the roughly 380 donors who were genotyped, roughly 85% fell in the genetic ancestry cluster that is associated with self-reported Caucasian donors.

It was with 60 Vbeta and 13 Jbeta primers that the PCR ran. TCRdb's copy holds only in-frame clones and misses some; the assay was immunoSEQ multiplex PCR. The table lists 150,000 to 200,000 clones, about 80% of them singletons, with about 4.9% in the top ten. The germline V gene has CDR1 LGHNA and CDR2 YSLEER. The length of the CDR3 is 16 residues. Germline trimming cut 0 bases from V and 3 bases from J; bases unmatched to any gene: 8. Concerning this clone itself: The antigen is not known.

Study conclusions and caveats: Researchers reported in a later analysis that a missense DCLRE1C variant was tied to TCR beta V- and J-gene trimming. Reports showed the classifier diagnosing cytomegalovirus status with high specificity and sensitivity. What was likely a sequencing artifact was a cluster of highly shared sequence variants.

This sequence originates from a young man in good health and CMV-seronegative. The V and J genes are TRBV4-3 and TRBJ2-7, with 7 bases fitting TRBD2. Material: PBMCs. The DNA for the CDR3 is TGCGCCAGCAGCCAAGATCCGGGGGGACGACTCTACGAGCAGTACTTC. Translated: CASSQDPGGRLYEQYF.